This T cell receptor (beta chain) appears in the sequencing data of a study of CD8+ T cells in alopecia areata. Study as a whole: Dosing spanned 6 to 18 months on tofacitinib, then 6 months off drug. Study results and caveats: Normal skin's resident alphabeta T cells are sequenced alongside lesional scalp T cells.

On this clone itself: Its antigen is not identified.

Isolated RNA was reverse transcribed into cDNA used as the sequencing template. Using immunoSEQ multiplex PCR, the repertoire was profiled, and TCRdb retains in-frame clones only, with some absent. The sample lists 150,000 or so clones; around 86% were seen once. The study team obtained lesional scalp punch biopsies and peripheral blood from alopecia areata patients. The germline gives CDR1 SGHDN, CDR2 FVKESK. V was clipped by 6 bases and J by 6 bases, with 14 bases between them. CDR3 length equals 13 residues. The chain uses TRBV14 and TRBJ1-1; D call uncertain. Sample: CD8+ T cells sorted from blood, taken at week 0. The origin of this receptor is a human donor with alopecia areata. In nucleotides, the CDR3 is TGTGCCAGCAGATCAACGACGGACTCTGAAGCTTTCTTT. Translation: CASRSTTDSEAFF.